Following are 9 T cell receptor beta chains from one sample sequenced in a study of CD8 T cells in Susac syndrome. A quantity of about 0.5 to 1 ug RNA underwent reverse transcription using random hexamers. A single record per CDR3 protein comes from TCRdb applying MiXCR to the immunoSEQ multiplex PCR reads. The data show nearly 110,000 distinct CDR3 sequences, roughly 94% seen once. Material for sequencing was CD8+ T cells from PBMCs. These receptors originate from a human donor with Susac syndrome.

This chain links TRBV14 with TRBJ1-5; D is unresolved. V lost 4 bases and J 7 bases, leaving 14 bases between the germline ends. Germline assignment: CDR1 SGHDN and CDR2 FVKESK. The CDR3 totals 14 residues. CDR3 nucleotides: TGTGCCAGCAGCCTGTCTGGGGATAGACAGCCCCAGCATTTT. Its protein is CASSLSGDRQPQHF. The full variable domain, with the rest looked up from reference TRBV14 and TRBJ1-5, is EAGVTQFPSHSVIEKGQTVTLRCDPISGHDNLYWYRRVMGKEIKFLLHFVKESKQDESGMPNNRFLAERTGGTYSTLKVQPAELEDSGVYFCASSLSGDRQPQHFGDGTRLSIL.

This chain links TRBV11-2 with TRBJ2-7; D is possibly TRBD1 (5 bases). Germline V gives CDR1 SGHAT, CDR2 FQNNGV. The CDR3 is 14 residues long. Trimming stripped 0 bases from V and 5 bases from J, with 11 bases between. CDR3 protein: CASSLDPGLDEQYF. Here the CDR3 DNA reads TGTGCCAGCAGCTTAGATCCAGGGCTCGACGAGCAGTACTTC.

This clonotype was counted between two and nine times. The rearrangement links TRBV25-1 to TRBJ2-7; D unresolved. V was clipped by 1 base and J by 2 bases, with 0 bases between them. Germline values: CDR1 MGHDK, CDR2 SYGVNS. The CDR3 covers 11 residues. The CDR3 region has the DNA TGTGCCAGCAGTGAATCCTACGAGCAGTACTTC. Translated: CASSESYEQYF.

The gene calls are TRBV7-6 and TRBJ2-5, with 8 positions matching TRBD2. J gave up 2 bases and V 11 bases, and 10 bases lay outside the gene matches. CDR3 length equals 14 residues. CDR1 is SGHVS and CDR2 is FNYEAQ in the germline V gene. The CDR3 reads CAGGRLAGQETQYF. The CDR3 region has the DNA TGTGCCGGAGGCCGCTTAGCGGGGCAAGAGACCCAGTACTTC.

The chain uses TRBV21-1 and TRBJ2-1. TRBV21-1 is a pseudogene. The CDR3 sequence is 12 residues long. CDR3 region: CASSKAGNEQFF. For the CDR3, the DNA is TGTGCCAGCAGCAAAGCGGGGAATGAGCAGTTCTTC.

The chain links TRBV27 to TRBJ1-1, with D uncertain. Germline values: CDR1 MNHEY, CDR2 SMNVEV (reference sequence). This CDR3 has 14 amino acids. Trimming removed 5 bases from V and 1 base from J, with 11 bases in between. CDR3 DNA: TGTGCCAGCAGTCAAGCCGGTGGGAACACTGAAGCTTTCTTT. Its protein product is CASSQAGGNTEAFF.

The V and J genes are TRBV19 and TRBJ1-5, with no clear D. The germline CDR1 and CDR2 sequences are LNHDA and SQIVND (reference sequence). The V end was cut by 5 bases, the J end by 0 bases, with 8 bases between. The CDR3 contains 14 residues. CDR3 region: CASSEQLSNQPQHF. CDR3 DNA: TGTGCCAGTAGTGAACAGCTTAGCAATCAGCCCCAGCATTTT.

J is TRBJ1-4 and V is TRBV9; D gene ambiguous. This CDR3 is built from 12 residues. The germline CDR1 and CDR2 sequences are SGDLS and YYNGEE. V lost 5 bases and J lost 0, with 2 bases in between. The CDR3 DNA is TGTGCCAGCAGTGCAACTAATGAAAAACTGTTTTTT. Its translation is CASSATNEKLFF.

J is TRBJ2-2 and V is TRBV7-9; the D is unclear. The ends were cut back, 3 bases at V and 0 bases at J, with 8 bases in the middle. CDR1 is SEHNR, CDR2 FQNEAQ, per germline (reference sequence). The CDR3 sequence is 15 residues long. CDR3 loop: CASSLGTSNTGELFF. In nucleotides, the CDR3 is TGTGCCAGCAGCTTGGGCACATCGAACACCGGGGAGCTGTTTTTT.